The 23 T cell receptor beta chains in this list originate from one sample, sequenced in a study of T cell responses to AZD1222 COVID-19 vaccine. TCRdb's copy holds only in-frame clones and misses some; the assay was immunoSEQ multiplex PCR. This table holds 95,000 to 150,000 clones, approximately 89% found once. The specimen was peripheral blood, collected on day 0 of AZD1222 vaccination. The receptors stem from an adult in good health.

The chain joins TRBV2 to TRBJ2-5; D may be TRBD1 (5 bases). Germline CDR1 is SNHLY and CDR2 is FYNNEI. The V end lost 7 bases, the J end lost 4 bases, and 16 bases lay between the germline ends. The CDR3 has 14 residues. Here the CDR3 reads CASTPSTAAETQYF. CDR3 bases: TGTGCCAGCACTCCCTCGACAGCTGCAGAGACCCAGTACTTC. The complete variable domain, with remaining parts taken from reference TRBV2 and TRBJ2-5, reads EPEVTQTPSHQVTQMGQEVILRCVPISNHLYFYWYRQILGQKVEFLVSFYNNEISEKSEIFDDQFSVERPDGSNFTLKIRSTKLEDSAMYFCASTPSTAAETQYFGPGTRLLVL.

The rearrangement links TRBV2 to TRBJ2-7; 7 bases fit TRBD1. Germline loops: CDR1 SNHLY, CDR2 FYNNEI. This CDR3 comprises 13 residues. The V and J ends lost 6 bases and 7 bases, in that order; junction bases with no gene match: 9. The DNA of the CDR3 is TGTGCCAGCAGAACAGGGGATCGGGATGAGCAGTACTTC. It yields the protein CASRTGDRDEQYF.

V is TRBV19 and J is TRBJ2-1; D is possibly TRBD1 (5 bases). The CDR3 is 14 residues long. CDR1 is LNHDA and CDR2 is SQIVND in the germline V gene (reference sequence). The V gene lost 6 bases and the J gene lost 2 bases, with 11 bases spanning the gap. CDR3 region: CASSEQAPYNEQFF. The DNA of the CDR3 is TGTGCCAGTAGCGAACAGGCCCCCTACAATGAGCAGTTCTTC.

The chain recombines TRBV7-2 with TRBJ1-5; 8 nucleotides align to TRBD1. J lost 7 bases, V lost 5 bases, and 7 bases had no gene match. This CDR3 is 14 amino acids long. Germline CDR1 and CDR2: SGHTA and FQGNSA. CDR3 sequence: CASSLDRGGQPQHF. CDR3 DNA sequence: TGTGCCAGCAGCCTCGACAGGGGAGGGCAGCCCCAGCATTTT.

The genes are TRBV29-1 and TRBJ2-5, with TRBD2 matching over 8 bases. The junction had 9 bases not matched to a gene; V was cut back by 2 bases and J by 4 bases. Germline CDR1 reads SQVTM; CDR2 reads ANQGSEA. The CDR3 is made up of 15 amino acids. The chain's CDR3 is CSVEWREAPPETQYF. The CDR3 DNA reads TGCAGCGTTGAATGGCGGGAGGCCCCCCCAGAGACCCAGTACTTC.

The table lists this clone with a count of one. This chain uses TRBV6-2 or TRBV6-3 with TRBJ2-6; no firm D call. Germline V CDR1 and CDR2: MNHEY, SVGEGT. V shed 5 bases and J shed 2 bases, with 10 bases lying between them. The CDR3 extends over 15 amino acids. DNA for the CDR3: TGTGCCAGCAGTGCGGCCAGCGCTGGGGCCAACGTCCTGACTTTC. Translating gives CASSAASAGANVLTF.

V usage is TRBV6-1 and J usage is TRBJ1-6; 11 positions agree with TRBD1. Germline CDR1 and CDR2: MNHNS and SASEGT. The CDR3 totals 17 residues. J gave up 7 bases and V 1 base, and 6 bases lay outside the gene matches. CDR3 nucleotide sequence: TGTGCCAGCAGTGAAGAGGGACAGGGGGTGAGCAATTCACCCCTCCACTTT. Its protein product is CASSEEGQGVSNSPLHF.

This clone was counted only a few times. The V gene is TRBV25-1, the J gene TRBJ1-5; 8 bases are shared with TRBD1. The CDR3 has 15 amino acids. CDR1 and CDR2 (germline): MGHDK, SYGVNS. After removal of 4 bases from V and 6 bases from J, the junction contained 8 bases not matched to a gene. CDR3 loop: CASSGGTGGAQPQHF. CDR3 coding DNA: TGTGCCAGCAGTGGGGGGACAGGTGGAGCTCAGCCCCAGCATTTT.

This chain uses TRBV5-5 with TRBJ1-2; the D gene is possibly TRBD1 (5 bases). Trimming pared 0 bases from V and 3 bases from J, leaving 6 bases between. CDR1 is SGHKS and CDR2 is YYEKEE in the germline V gene (reference sequence). This CDR3 comprises 13 residues. The CDR3, as DNA: TGTGCCAGCAGCTTGGTAGGGGACTATGGCTACACCTTC. Amino acids: CASSLVGDYGYTF.

This sequence joins TRBV7-9 and TRBJ1-1, with TRBD1 matching over 8 bases. Germline CDR1 and CDR2: SEHNR and FQNEAQ (reference sequence). This CDR3 is 16 amino acids long. V gave up 7 bases and J gave up 1 base; unmatched junction bases: 11. The CDR3 region is CASTPFSGQGNTEAFF. The CDR3 bases are TGTGCCAGCACCCCGTTTAGCGGACAGGGGAACACTGAAGCTTTCTTT.

The J gene is TRBJ2-7, the V gene TRBV2; D remains ambiguous. The ends were cut back, 4 bases at V and 6 bases at J, with 7 bases in the middle. The CDR3 is made up of 11 amino acids. Germline V gives CDR1 SNHLY, CDR2 FYNNEI. Written as DNA, the CDR3 is TGTGCCAGCAGTGTGAGTTTCGAGCAGTACTTC. Its protein product is CASSVSFEQYF.

CDR3 region: CASRDREGQPQHF. CDR3 nucleotide sequence: TGCGCCAGTAGAGACAGGGAGGGCCAGCCCCAGCATTTT. The rearrangement links TRBV5-1 to TRBJ1-5; 7 nucleotides align to TRBD1. The junction had 9 bases not matched to a gene; V was cut back by 8 bases and J by 7 bases. The CDR3 spans 13 residues. The germline gives CDR1 SGHRS, CDR2 YFSETQ.

The rearrangement uses TRBV5-4 and TRBJ2-7, with 9 bases fitting TRBD2. Germline V gives CDR1 SGHNT, CDR2 YYREEE (reference sequence). V was clipped by 9 bases and J by 0 bases; unmatched bases: 4. CDR3 length equals 13 residues. CDR3 sequence (DNA): TGTGCCACCGCAGCGGGGGGCTCCTACGAGCAGTACTTC. The encoded protein is CATAAGGSYEQYF.

The sample holds a few counts of this clone. The chain couples TRBV2 to TRBJ1-6, with D possibly matching TRBD1 (6 bases). The CDR3 covers 13 residues. Germline V lookup: CDR1 SNHLY, CDR2 FYNNEI. V gave up 3 bases and J gave up 7 bases, with 7 bases separating them. CDR3 DNA: TGTGCCAGCAGTGACAGGGGCAATTCACCCCTCCACTTT. Its protein product is CASSDRGNSPLHF.

The gene calls are TRBV6-5 and TRBJ1-2; D remains unclear. The CDR3 runs 12 residues. The V and J ends lost 0 bases and 8 bases respectively, with 7 bases between them. CDR1 is MNHEY, CDR2 SVGAGI, per germline. CDR3 sequence reads: CASSYSGGGYTF. The CDR3 DNA follows: TGTGCCAGCAGTTACTCGGGCGGAGGCTACACCTTC.

The V and J genes are TRBV7-2 and TRBJ2-1, with D perhaps matching TRBD2 (7 bases). CDR1 SGHTA and CDR2 FQGNSA come from the germline V gene. There are 15 residues in the CDR3. V was cut by 7 bases and J by 4 bases, with 17 bases left in between. CDR3 bases: TGTGCCAGCACCCCGAGGGGGGGGCGGTACAATGAGCAGTTCTTC. This sequence encodes CASTPRGGRYNEQFF.

This rearrangement joins TRBV5-1 to TRBJ2-2; no clear D. Germline CDR1 SGHRS, CDR2 YFSETQ. This CDR3 is built from 13 residues. Deletions cut 4 bases from V and 6 bases from J, with 10 bases between. The CDR3 DNA reads TGCGCCAGCAGCGTTGGGTTTCCCGGGGAGCTGTTTTTT. This sequence encodes CASSVGFPGELFF.

J is TRBJ1-1 and V is TRBV30; D is perhaps TRBD1 (5 bases). This CDR3 has 13 residues. The V end was cut by 2 bases, the J end by 3 bases, with 10 bases between. CDR1 and CDR2 from the germline V gene are GTSNPN and SVGIG (reference sequence). CDR3 sequence (DNA): TGTGCCTGGAGTTCAGGGACCTACACTGAAGCTTTCTTT. Its protein is CAWSSGTYTEAFF.

The V gene is TRBV5-4, the J gene TRBJ1-1, with no clear D. Germline assignment: CDR1 SGHNT and CDR2 YYREEE (reference sequence). The germline V and J ends were trimmed by 0 bases and 0 bases, with 15 bases remaining between them. This CDR3 is built from 17 residues. The CDR3 nucleotides are TGTGCCAGCAGCTTGGGGGCAGGAGTGGGGATGAACACTGAAGCTTTCTTT. Protein sequence: CASSLGAGVGMNTEAFF.

The chain joins TRBV10-1 to TRBJ2-2; perhaps TRBD1 as D (5 bases). The germline V gene has CDR1 WNHNN and CDR2 SYGVQD (reference sequence). This CDR3 contains 17 residues. V lost 6 bases and J lost 6, with 23 bases in between. CDR3 loop: CASSETLQDLGSGELFF. The DNA of the CDR3 is TGCGCCAGCAGCGAGACTCTACAGGACCTGGGGTCCGGGGAGCTGTTTTTT.

The J gene is TRBJ1-2, the V gene TRBV6-5; 9 nucleotides match TRBD1. CDR1 is MNHEY and CDR2 is SVGAGI in the germline V gene. CDR3 length equals 15 residues. J lost 6 bases, V lost 2 bases, and 7 bases had no gene match. This CDR3 is CASSYALGQGNGYTF. CDR3 coding DNA: TGTGCCAGCAGTTACGCATTGGGACAGGGAAATGGCTACACCTTC.

V and J are TRBV30 and TRBJ1-5; TRBD1 aligns across 7 bases. The CDR3 runs 13 residues. In germline, CDR1 is GTSNPN, CDR2 SVGIG (reference sequence). The J segment lost 4 bases and the V segment lost 1 base, leaving 1 base of the junction unmatched. The CDR3 here is CAWSDRGNQPQHF. DNA of the CDR3: TGTGCCTGGAGTGACAGGGGAAATCAGCCCCAGCATTTT.

The genes are TRBV28 and TRBJ1-2, with TRBD1 as a possible D gene (6 bases). Germline V gives CDR1 MDHEN, CDR2 SYDVKM. This CDR3 is built from 13 residues. V gave up 10 bases and J gave up 7 bases, with 19 bases separating them. CDR3 nucleotides: TGTGCCACCTCGAGTGACAGGCACGCTGGCTACACCTTC. Residues: CATSSDRHAGYTF.